This T cell receptor beta chain was captured by sequencing in a study of T cells after yellow fever vaccination. Overall study context: For low cell numbers, libraries were made with SMART-Seq v4 Ultra Low Input.

Using its own MiXCR run on the 5' RACE reads, TCRdb lists one record per CDR3 protein. Of under 550,000 distinct CDR3 sequences in the sample, 21% are singletons; the top ten hold about 16%. This clonotype has more than one count but fewer than ten. The specimen comprised PBMCs, sampled roughly 23 days after the first yellow fever vaccination. The sequence was obtained from a man younger than 35 who received the YFV17D yellow fever vaccine.

CDR3 coding DNA: TGCAGCGCCCGCCGCGGGGGAATAAGCACAGATACGCAGTATTTT. This translates into CSARRGGISTDTQYF. This chain uses TRBV29-1 with TRBJ2-3, with TRBD2 identical over 7 bases. The germline CDR1 and CDR2 sequences are SQVTM and ANQGSEA. The CDR3 spans 15 residues. Trimming cost V 7 bases and J 0 bases; bases outside gene matches: 10.